This T cell receptor (beta chain) was retrieved from a study of somatic mutations in cytotoxic T cells in rheumatoid arthritis. Across the whole study: Among the T-cell populations stained with V beta antibodies, some were separated by flow sorting at nearly 100% purity, including V beta1+ cells whose TCRB was sequenced.

Study-level findings and limits: Patients with rheumatoid arthritis, but not healthy controls, had CD8+ clonality that increased with age. A single CD8+ clone exceeded 20% of CD8+ cells in about an eighth of the 65 patients.

Deletions cut 6 bases from V and 4 bases from J, with 13 bases between. In germline, CDR1 is MDHEN, CDR2 SYDVKM. This CDR3 is 13 amino acids long. Details on this clone: Its antigen is as yet unknown.

Using immunoSEQ multiplex PCR, the repertoire was profiled, and TCRdb retains in-frame clones only, with some absent. Seen here are roughly 30,000 clones, approximately 78% observed once, and the top ten hold around 8.2%. The chain is built from TRBV28 and TRBJ2-7, with a tentative D call TRBD1 (6 bases). The clonotype originates from an adult with rheumatoid arthritis. What was sequenced was CD8+ T cells sorted from blood. The CDR3 bases are TGTGCCAGCAGGAAACAGGGATTATACGAGCAGTACTTC. It translates to CASRKQGLYEQYF.